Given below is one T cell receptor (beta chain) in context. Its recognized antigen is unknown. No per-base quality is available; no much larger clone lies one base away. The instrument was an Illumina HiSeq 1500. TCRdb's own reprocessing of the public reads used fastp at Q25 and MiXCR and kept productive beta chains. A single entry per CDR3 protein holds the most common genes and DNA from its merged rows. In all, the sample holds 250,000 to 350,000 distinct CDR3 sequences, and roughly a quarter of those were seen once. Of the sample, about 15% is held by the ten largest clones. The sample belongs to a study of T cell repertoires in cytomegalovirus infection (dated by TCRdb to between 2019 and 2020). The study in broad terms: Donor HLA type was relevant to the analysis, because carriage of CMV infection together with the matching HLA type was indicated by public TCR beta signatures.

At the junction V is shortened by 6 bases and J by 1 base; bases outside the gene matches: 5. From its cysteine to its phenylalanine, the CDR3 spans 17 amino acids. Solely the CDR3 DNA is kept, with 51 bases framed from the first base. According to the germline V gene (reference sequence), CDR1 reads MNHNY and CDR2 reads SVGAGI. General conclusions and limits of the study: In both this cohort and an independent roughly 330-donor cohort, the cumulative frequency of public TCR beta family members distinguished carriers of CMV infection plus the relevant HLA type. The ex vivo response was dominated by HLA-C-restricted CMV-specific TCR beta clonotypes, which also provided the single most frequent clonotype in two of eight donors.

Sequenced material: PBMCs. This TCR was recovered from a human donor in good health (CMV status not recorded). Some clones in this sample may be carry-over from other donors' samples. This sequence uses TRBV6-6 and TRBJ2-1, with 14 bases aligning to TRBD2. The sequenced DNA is TGTGCCAGCAGGGGACTAGCGGGAGCTAGGTCCTACAATGAGCAGTTCTTC. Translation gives CASRGLAGARSYNEQFF.